This T cell receptor (beta chain) was captured by sequencing in a study of neurological immune-mediated disorders. The sample holds many counts of this clonotype. The cDNA was synthesized by 5'RACE incorporating 10-nucleotide random UMIs. One entry per CDR3 protein results from TCRdb running MiXCR on the 5' RACE reads. The sample carries about 62,000 distinct CDR3 sequences, 3% to 4% recorded once. The receptor's source is a woman aged 45-60 years with multiple sclerosis. Sequenced sample: PBMCs.

CDR3 DNA sequence: TGCGCCAGCAGCTTGGCGGGAGCGGGAGGGCCTGGTGAGCAGTTCTTC. Translation: CASSLAGAGGPGEQFF. The chain links TRBV5-1 to TRBJ2-1, with 10 bases aligning to TRBD2. The CDR3 totals 16 residues. Trimming cost V 0 bases and J 9 bases; bases outside gene matches: 9. The germline V gene encodes CDR1 SGHRS and CDR2 YFSETQ.